The sequence of this TCR beta chain was determined in a study of response to subunit inactivated influenza vaccine. Germline V gene data show CDR1 as SEHNR and CDR2 as FQNEAQ (reference sequence). Trimming pared 1 base from V and 5 bases from J, leaving 12 bases between. The CDR3 runs to 15 residues. TCRdb itself ran the RT-PCR reads through MiXCR, one entry per CDR3 protein. In the table there are roughly 620,000 distinct CDR3 sequences, roughly 12% of which are singletons. Another study also made use of these data, one on T cells expressing NK-cell markers. That paper notes: As the method of synthesis, 5'RACE template switching with UMIs yielded TCR beta cDNA.

The sequence was obtained from a man aged 45 to 65 who received an inactivated influenza vaccine. The genes are TRBV7-9 and TRBJ2-1; no clear D gene. The specimen comprised PBMCs from blood, sampled on the day of vaccination. CDR3: CASSLGRVGHNEQFF. The CDR3 region has the DNA TGTGCCAGCAGCTTAGGTCGGGTCGGGCACAATGAGCAGTTCTTC. The full variable domain, rest sourced from reference TRBV7-9 and TRBJ2-1, is DTGVSQNPRHKITKRGQNVTFRCDPISEHNRLYWYRQTLGQGPEFLTYFQNEAQLEKSRLLSDRFSAERPKGSFSTLEIQRTEQGDSAMYLCASSLGRVGHNEQFFGPGTRLTVL.